This T cell receptor beta chain was found in a study of blood T cell repertoires in COVID-19. This CDR3 region has 13 residues. In germline, CDR1 is MDHEN, CDR2 SYDVKM. The V gene end was trimmed by 11 bases and the J gene end by 4 bases; junction bases not matched to a gene: 9. The method was immunoSEQ multiplex PCR; TCRdb's version includes in-frame clones alone and lacks a portion of them. The data hold 130,000 or so clones, with 86% observed a single time. The sequence was obtained from a woman aged 55-69 years with acute or convalescent COVID-19. The rearrangement uses TRBV28 and TRBJ1-2, with 8 nucleotides matching TRBD1. Sequences were obtained from peripheral blood. The chain's CDR3 is CAAGGQAFYGYTF. CDR3 nucleotides: TGTGCCGCCGGGGGACAGGCCTTCTATGGCTACACCTTC.